The 2 T cell receptor beta chains in this list originate from one sample, sequenced in a study of T cell responses to AZD1222 COVID-19 vaccine. Generated by immunoSEQ multiplex PCR, the TCRdb table keeps only in-frame clones and is missing some. The data show some 130,000 clones, about 85% seen once. The starting material was peripheral blood, obtained on day 0 of AZD1222 vaccination. All receptors come from an adult in good health.

The chain couples TRBV5-1 to TRBJ2-1; D may be TRBD2 (5 bases). V was shortened by 0 bases and J by 2 bases, with 9 bases between the two germline ends. CDR3 length: 15 amino acids. Germline CDR1 is SGHRS and CDR2 is YFSETQ. CDR3 protein: CASSLAPEAYNEQFF. DNA for the CDR3: TGCGCCAGCAGCTTGGCGCCGGAGGCCTACAATGAGCAGTTCTTC. The full variable domain, completed using reference TRBV5-1 and TRBJ2-1, is KAGVTQTPRYLIKTRGQQVTLSCSPISGHRSVSWYQQTPGQGLQFLFEYFSETQRNKGNFPGRFSGRQFSNSRSEMNVSTLELGDSALYLCASSLAPEAYNEQFFGPGTRLTVL.

This clone came up a few times. The chain is built from TRBV28 and TRBJ1-1, with a tentative D call TRBD1 (5 bases). V lost 8 bases and J lost 4, with 14 bases in between. The CDR3 length is 13 residues. Germline-derived CDR1 and CDR2 are MDHEN and SYDVKM. Here the CDR3 reads CASSRQRGTEAFF. The CDR3 DNA is TGTGCCAGCTCCCGCCAAAGGGGCACTGAAGCTTTCTTT.